Listed below are T cell receptor beta chains from one sample, sequenced in a study of blood T cells in healthy people across ages. TCRdb ran MiXCR on the 5' RACE reads and lists one entry per CDR3 protein. The sample lists roughly 1,100,000 distinct CDR3 sequences, around 27% seen once, with around 0.7% in the top ten. These data also featured in a second study, about T cells of mothers and their children.

The sample consisted of blood. Receptor source: a girl aged 2 to 10 in good health. Both conserved end residues are part of each CDR3. Fields, in order: J gene, V gene, clone size, D gene, CDR3 protein, CDR3 DNA. A D gene is named only where the DNA matches it firmly. Only part of the rows carry a size: once, few, many, or a class if the clone is expanded.

>TRBJ2-5|TRBV27|.|.
CASSLSGGSRETQYF
TGTGCCAGCAGTTTATCTGGGGGGTCTAGGGAGACCCAGTACTTC
>TRBJ2-5|TRBV28|.|TRBD2
CASSSGRAGDQETQYF
TGTGCCAGCAGTTCGGGCAGGGCGGGGGATCAAGAGACCCAGTACTTC
>TRBJ2-7|TRBV5-1|few|.
CASSLSDKSMAEQYF
TGCGCCAGCAGCTTATCGGACAAGTCTATGGCCGAGCAGTACTTC
>TRBJ2-5|TRBV29-1|.|.
CSAITRGETQYF
TGCAGCGCCATTACCAGGGGAGAGACCCAGTACTTC
>TRBJ1-1|TRBV14|.|.
CASSQEFNTEAFF
TGTGCCAGCAGCCAAGAATTTAACACTGAAGCTTTCTTT
>TRBJ2-1|TRBV12-3/TRBV12-4|few|.
CASSLRGTNEQFF
TGTGCCAGCAGTTTAAGGGGAACCAATGAGCAGTTCTTC
>TRBJ1-3|TRBV12-3/TRBV12-4|few|.
CASRERLGGAGNTIYF
TGTGCCAGCAGAGAGAGATTGGGGGGAGCTGGAAACACCATATATTTT
>TRBJ2-1|TRBV7-3|few|TRBD2
CASSYAGTSGDEQFF
TGTGCCAGCAGCTACGCCGGGACTAGCGGCGATGAGCAGTTCTTC
>TRBJ2-5|TRBV28|.|.
CATLTGAQETQYF
TGTGCCACCCTGACTGGGGCCCAAGAGACCCAGTACTTC
>TRBJ1-2|TRBV24-1|.|.
CATSEGAGYGYTF
TGTGCCACCAGTGAGGGGGCCGGGTATGGCTACACCTTC
>TRBJ1-2|TRBV12-3/TRBV12-4|.|.
CAGSLGVPPNTF
TGTGCCGGCAGTTTGGGGGTGCCCCCGAACACCTTC
>TRBJ1-2|TRBV7-2|few|.
CASSSMAFRGYTF
TGTGCCAGCAGCTCAATGGCCTTCAGGGGCTACACCTTC
>TRBJ2-7|TRBV12-3/TRBV12-4|.|.
CASSSTFSYKQYF
TGTGCCAGCAGTTCCACCTTTAGTTACAAGCAGTACTTC
>TRBJ2-1|TRBV7-2|.|.
CASSLGKGLEQFF
TGTGCCAGCAGCCTAGGAAAAGGTCTTGAGCAGTTCTTC
>TRBJ2-1|TRBV6-6|.|.
CASSYLFGTYEQFF
TGTGCCAGCAGTTACTTGTTCGGAACCTATGAGCAGTTCTTC
>TRBJ2-1|TRBV5-5|few|TRBD2
CASSGDGTSGRAIYNEQFF
TGTGCCAGCAGCGGAGACGGGACTAGCGGGAGGGCCATATACAATGAGCAGTTCTTC
>TRBJ2-5|TRBV11-2|.|.
CASSLGPARVETQYF
TGTGCCAGCAGCTTAGGTCCCGCCAGGGTGGAGACCCAGTACTTC
>TRBJ1-1|TRBV5-1|few|TRBD1
CASSLDRGLYTEAFF
TGCGCCAGCAGCTTGGACAGGGGGCTGTACACTGAAGCTTTCTTT
>TRBJ1-2|TRBV29-1|.|.
CSVVGRLHYGYTF
TGCAGCGTTGTTGGGCGGTTGCACTATGGCTACACCTTC
>TRBJ2-3|TRBV5-6|few|.
CASSLRPIPDTQYF
TGTGCCAGCAGCTTGAGACCGATCCCAGATACGCAGTATTTT
>TRBJ2-1|TRBV6-2/TRBV6-3|.|.
CASSYWSYSPSYNEQFF
TGTGCCAGCAGTTACTGGTCTTATAGTCCTTCCTACAATGAGCAGTTCTTC
>TRBJ1-2|TRBV3-1|.|.
CASSQVYRDYGYTF
TGTGCCAGCAGCCAGGTATACAGGGATTATGGCTACACCTTC
>TRBJ1-6|TRBV7-9|few|TRBD1
CASSFDRGMISPLHF
TGCGCCAGCAGCTTTGACAGGGGTATGATTTCACCCCTCCACTTT
>TRBJ1-1|TRBV5-1|few|.
CASSSSASTNTEAFF
TGCGCCAGCAGCTCCTCTGCTTCGACTAACACTGAAGCTTTCTTT
>TRBJ1-5|TRBV11-2|.|.
CASSLDGRWDPQHF
TGTGCCAGCAGCTTAGACGGTAGGTGGGACCCCCAGCATTTT
>TRBJ1-1|TRBV29-1|.|TRBD1
CSVTGTGDQLAFF
TGCAGCGTGACCGGGACAGGGGATCAATTGGCTTTCTTT
>TRBJ2-5|TRBV6-6|few|TRBD2
CASSSTSGGAQETQYF
TGTGCCAGCAGTTCCACTAGCGGGGGGGCCCAAGAGACCCAGTACTTC
>TRBJ2-1|TRBV6-5|.|.
CASSYTRGWGGEQFF
TGTGCCAGCAGTTATACCCGGGGGTGGGGAGGTGAGCAGTTCTTC
>TRBJ1-1|TRBV3-1|.|.
CASSQGGYLAFF
TGTGCCAGCAGCCAAGGCGGCTACCTGGCTTTCTTT
>TRBJ2-3|TRBV20-1|few|.
CSARALRGRSTDTQYF
TGCAGTGCTAGGGCCCTCCGGGGGCGGAGCACAGATACGCAGTATTTT
>TRBJ2-1|TRBV21-1|.|.
CASSKWGSSYNEQFF
TGTGCCAGCAGCAAATGGGGGAGCTCCTACAATGAGCAGTTCTTC
>TRBJ2-1|TRBV6-2/TRBV6-3|few|.
CASRTSNEQFF
TGTGCCAGCAGAACTTCGAATGAGCAGTTCTTC
>TRBJ2-1|TRBV7-9|.|.
CASSLADRDNEQFF
TGTGCCAGCAGCTTAGCGGACAGAGACAATGAGCAGTTCTTC
>TRBJ1-2|TRBV2|few|.
CASFGQGGYGYTF
TGTGCCAGCTTCGGCCAGGGTGGATATGGCTACACCTTC
>TRBJ2-5|TRBV6-5|.|TRBD2
CASSYFGGGKETQYF
TGTGCCAGCAGTTACTTCGGCGGGGGAAAAGAGACCCAGTACTTC
>TRBJ2-3|TRBV12-5|.|.
CASAPGRDTDTQYF
TGTGCTAGTGCCCCGGGGCGGGACACAGATACGCAGTATTTT
>TRBJ2-7|TRBV11-2|few|.
CASSSALEAYEQYF
TGTGCCAGCAGCTCCGCACTCGAGGCCTACGAGCAGTACTTC
>TRBJ2-5|TRBV20-1|.|TRBD2
CSASRSGGEQETQYF
TGCAGTGCTAGCCGGAGCGGGGGGGAACAAGAGACCCAGTACTTC
>TRBJ2-7|TRBV9|.|.
CASSVDGKDYEQYF
TGTGCCAGCAGCGTAGACGGGAAGGACTACGAGCAGTACTTC
>TRBJ1-4|TRBV4-3|.|.
CASSSLDPGNEKLFF
TGCGCCAGCAGCTCCCTCGACCCCGGGAATGAGAAACTGTTTTTT
>TRBJ2-7|TRBV21-1|.|.
CDSTTQREGAGLSEQYF
TGTGACAGCACCACCCAAAGGGAGGGGGCAGGGTTAAGCGAGCAGTACTTC
>TRBJ2-3|TRBV4-3|.|TRBD2
CASSQDVAGGPNKQYF
TGCGCCAGCAGCCAAGATGTAGCGGGGGGCCCGAATAAGCAGTATTTT
>TRBJ2-1|TRBV4-3|.|.
CASSQDQGDNEQFF
TGCGCCAGCAGCCAAGATCAAGGGGACAATGAGCAGTTCTTC
>TRBJ1-4|TRBV12-3/TRBV12-4|.|.
CASSETEKLFF
TGTGCCAGCAGTGAGACTGAAAAACTGTTTTTT
>TRBJ2-4|TRBV7-2|few|.
CASSFELVGNIQYF
TGTGCCAGCAGCTTCGAACTAGTGGGAAACATTCAGTACTTC
>TRBJ2-7|TRBV7-9|.|TRBD1
CASSFVTGAYEQYF
TGTGCCAGCAGCTTCGTCACAGGGGCCTACGAGCAGTACTTC
>TRBJ2-7|TRBV20-1|.|.
CSARDDDNYEQYF
TGCAGTGCTAGAGATGATGACAACTACGAGCAGTACTTC
>TRBJ1-2|TRBV2|few|.
CASSEAGTEYGYTF
TGTGCCAGCAGTGAAGCTGGGACTGAATATGGCTACACCTTC
>TRBJ1-1|TRBV6-4|few|.
CASSDFKGMAFF
TGTGCCAGCAGTGACTTTAAGGGTATGGCTTTCTTT
>TRBJ1-4|TRBV10-3|few|.
CAISESARKLFF
TGTGCCATCAGTGAGTCGGCAAGAAAACTGTTTTTT
>TRBJ2-2|TRBV12-3/TRBV12-4|.|.
CASSYTEYGELFF
TGTGCCAGCAGTTATACAGAATACGGGGAGCTGTTTTTT
>TRBJ2-5|TRBV7-9|.|TRBD2
CASSPRLAGGQSETQYF
TGTGCCAGCAGCCCCAGACTAGCGGGAGGGCAGTCGGAGACCCAGTACTTC
>TRBJ1-5|TRBV12-3/TRBV12-4|few|.
CASSLTYLRPQHF
TGTGCCAGCAGTTTAACTTACCTTCGGCCCCAGCATTTT
>TRBJ2-1|TRBV29-1|.|.
CSVTTWRGNEQFF
TGCAGCGTTACGACTTGGCGCGGCAATGAGCAGTTCTTC